A single sample is the source of the 18 T cell receptor beta chains below, sequenced in a study of blood T cell repertoires in COVID-19. The data were produced by immunoSEQ multiplex PCR, yet TCRdb's version contains in-frame clones alone and is incomplete. The sample has fewer than 85,000 clones, around nine tenths seen once. The specimen was peripheral blood. All receptors derive from a human donor in a cohort sampled during active COVID-19.

CDR3 in DNA: TGTGCCAGCAGTTACGGTCTGGGACTCTTACCCCACGAGCAGTACTTC. It translates to CASSYGLGLLPHEQYF. The chain is built from TRBV6-2 or TRBV6-3 and TRBJ2-7; TRBD2 is a possible D gene (6 bases). V lost 2 bases to trimming and J lost 5 bases, with 19 bases between them. The CDR3 is 16 amino acids. CDR1 and CDR2 from the germline V gene are MNHEY and SVGEGT.

This clone was counted only a few times. This chain uses TRBV11-2 with TRBJ2-7; TRBD1 is a possible D gene (8 bases). V was shortened by 5 bases and J by 0 bases, with 23 bases between the two germline ends. Germline assignment: CDR1 SGHAT and CDR2 FQNNGV. This CDR3 is 18 amino acids long. CDR3 sequence: CASSPFRGRGGSSYEQYF. The CDR3 DNA is TGTGCCAGCAGCCCCTTCAGGGGGCGCGGGGGCTCCTCCTACGAGCAGTACTTC.

There are a few counts of this clone. The rearrangement uses TRBV11-2 and TRBJ2-6, with a possible D match to TRBD1 (5 bases). V was clipped by 2 bases and J by 4 bases, with 9 bases between them. Per germline, CDR1 SGHAT and CDR2 FQNNGV. The CDR3 extends over 15 amino acids. CDR3 amino acids: CASSLQGAGANVLTF. For the CDR3, the DNA is TGTGCCAGCAGCTTACAAGGGGCCGGGGCCAACGTCCTGACTTTC.

The chain couples TRBV15 to TRBJ1-1, with no clear D. CDR1 and CDR2 (germline): LNHNV, YYDKDF (reference sequence). V lost 0 bases, J lost 3 bases, and 11 bases lay in between. The CDR3 has 15 amino acids. The CDR3 loop reads CATSRESRVHTEAFF. The DNA of the CDR3 is TGTGCCACCAGCAGAGAGTCGCGTGTCCACACTGAAGCTTTCTTT.

This chain links TRBV11-2 with TRBJ2-1; tentatively, D is TRBD1 (5 bases). V was cut by 1 base and J by 4 bases, with 11 bases left in between. Germline V gene sequence: CDR1 SGHAT, CDR2 FQNNGV. CDR3 size: 15 residues. The CDR3 DNA sequence: TGTGCCAGCAGCTTAGGTTTGGGGCCTTACAATGAGCAGTTCTTC. Translating it yields CASSLGLGPYNEQFF.

The chain has TRBV6-2 or TRBV6-3 and TRBJ2-6, with D unresolved. Germline V gene data show CDR1 as MNHEY and CDR2 as SVGEGT. V lost 2 bases and J 2 bases, leaving 7 bases between the germline ends. This CDR3 has 15 residues. The CDR3 loop is CASSYVVAGANVLTF. The CDR3 nucleotides read TGTGCCAGCAGTTACGTCGTAGCTGGGGCCAACGTCCTGACTTTC.

The chain couples TRBV5-1 to TRBJ1-3; D gene ambiguous. The germline V and J ends were trimmed by 0 bases and 4 bases, with 17 bases remaining between them. This CDR3 has 17 amino acids. Germline loops: CDR1 SGHRS, CDR2 YFSETQ. The CDR3 coding sequence is TGCGCCAGCAGCTTGGCCTTGGACTACTCCGGCGGAAACACCATATATTTT. Translating gives CASSLALDYSGGNTIYF.

The CDR3 region has the DNA TGTGCCAGCAGCCCGGCGGGGAACACTGAAGCTTTCTTT. Protein sequence: CASSPAGNTEAFF. This chain links TRBV9 with TRBJ1-1; D unresolved. V lost 4 bases and J lost 1, with 8 bases in between. The CDR3 has 13 residues. Germline V gene data show CDR1 as SGDLS and CDR2 as YYNGEE.

This chain uses TRBV11-2 with TRBJ2-7, with 7 nucleotides matching TRBD1. The V gene end was trimmed by 0 bases and the J gene end by 3 bases; junction bases not matched to a gene: 11. The CDR3 length is 17 residues. Germline CDR1 and CDR2: SGHAT and FQNNGV. The CDR3 coding sequence is TGTGCCAGCAGCTTAGATAGAGGGGGTCAGGGGGTCTACGAGCAGTACTTC. Its protein product is CASSLDRGGQGVYEQYF. Complete variable domain (other parts from reference TRBV11-2 and TRBJ2-7): EAGVAQSPRYKIIEKRQSVAFWCNPISGHATLYWYQQILGQGPKLLIQFQNNGVVDDSQLPKDRFSAERLKGVDSTLKIQPAKLEDSAVYLCASSLDRGGQGVYEQYFGPGTRLTVT.

This chain joins TRBV5-1 and TRBJ1-1, with 8 bases identical to TRBD1. CDR1 SGHRS and CDR2 YFSETQ come from the germline V gene. The length of the CDR3 is 15 residues. V lost 0 bases to trimming and J lost 5 bases; unmatched junction nucleotides: 6. CDR3 in amino acids: CASSLGQGARTEAFF. CDR3 bases: TGCGCCAGCAGCTTGGGGCAGGGGGCTAGAACTGAAGCTTTCTTT.

CDR3 sequence (DNA): TGTGCCAGCAGCGCTACCGGACAGGGAGGCTACGAGCAGTACTTC. Translation gives CASSATGQGGYEQYF. This chain joins TRBV9 and TRBJ2-7, with 8 positions matching TRBD1. In germline, CDR1 is SGDLS, CDR2 YYNGEE. V gave up 3 bases and J gave up 3 bases; unmatched junction bases: 8. The CDR3 runs to 15 residues.

V gene TRBV6-5 combines with J gene TRBJ2-7; weak D call: TRBD1 (5 bases). Per the germline V gene, CDR1 is MNHEY and CDR2 is SVGAGI. The CDR3 spans 13 residues. V lost 7 bases, J lost 0 bases, and 10 bases lay in between. In DNA form, the CDR3 reads TGTGCCAGCAAGGGGCCCGGCTCCTACGAGCAGTACTTC. Protein sequence: CASKGPGSYEQYF.

The gene calls are TRBV27 and TRBJ1-6; D uncertain. This CDR3 contains 15 residues. Germline V gives CDR1 MNHEY, CDR2 SMNVEV (reference sequence). V lost 0 bases to trimming and J lost 9 bases, with 12 bases between them. The CDR3 DNA sequence: TGTGCCAGCAGTTTATCTCGGGGAGGTACTTCACCCCTCCACTTT. Translated, it gives CASSLSRGGTSPLHF.

The V and J genes are TRBV6-1 and TRBJ1-5; 7 nucleotides match TRBD1. The CDR3 is 14 amino acids. J gave up 5 bases and V 0 bases, and 1 base lay outside the gene matches. Germline loops: CDR1 MNHNS, CDR2 SASEGT. CDR3 amino acids: CASSEAGGHQPQHF. DNA of the CDR3: TGTGCCAGCAGTGAAGCAGGGGGCCATCAGCCCCAGCATTTT.

J is TRBJ2-7 and V is TRBV29-1; 7 bases match TRBD2. Germline assignment: CDR1 SQVTM and CDR2 ANQGSEA. J gave up 3 bases and V 7 bases, and 9 bases lay outside the gene matches. The CDR3 is made up of 13 amino acids. The CDR3 sequence is CSAGGVVGYEQYF. CDR3 sequence (DNA): TGCAGCGCTGGGGGGGTAGTGGGCTACGAGCAGTACTTC.

The chain couples TRBV5-1 to TRBJ1-1; 7 bases are a match to TRBD1. V lost 4 bases to trimming and J lost 6 bases; unmatched junction nucleotides: 9. From germline, CDR1 is SGHRS and CDR2 YFSETQ. This CDR3 is 14 amino acids long. CDR3 in amino acids: CASSPRDRPSEAFF. As DNA, the CDR3 is TGCGCCAGCAGCCCTAGGGACAGACCCTCTGAAGCTTTCTTT.

This clone was counted a few times. The chain employs TRBV5-1 and TRBJ1-2, with TRBD1 as a possible D gene (5 bases). The germline V gene encodes CDR1 SGHRS and CDR2 YFSETQ. V lost 2 bases and J lost 4, with 15 bases in between. CDR3 length: 15 residues. CDR3 coding DNA: TGCGCCAGCAGCTTAAGGGGTGGAGGGAGCTATGGCTACACCTTC. Translation gives CASSLRGGGSYGYTF.

V and J are TRBV2 and TRBJ1-2; 7 bases agree with TRBD1. The CDR3 consists of 15 residues. V lost 6 bases, J lost 5 bases, and 12 bases stayed unmatched. The germline V gene has CDR1 SNHLY and CDR2 FYNNEI. Here the CDR3 reads CASREYRGLSYGYTF. CDR3 DNA sequence: TGTGCCAGCAGGGAATACAGGGGTTTAAGTTATGGCTACACCTTC. Filled out from reference TRBV2 and TRBJ1-2, the complete variable domain reads EPEVTQTPSHQVTQMGQEVILRCVPISNHLYFYWYRQILGQKVEFLVSFYNNEISEKSEIFDDQFSVERPDGSNFTLKIRSTKLEDSAMYFCASREYRGLSYGYTFGSGTRLTVV.